What follows describes a single T cell receptor (beta chain). This clone came up once. Which antigen it targets is not known. No per-base quality is available; no much larger clone lies one base away. CDR1 and CDR2 (WSHSY, SAAADI) derive from the germline V gene. From V the trimming removes 6 bases and from J it removes 4 bases, while the gene matches leave 9 bases of the junction unaccounted for. The CDR3 spans 15 residues, from the cysteine through the phenylalanine. Just the 45-base CDR3 DNA is kept, in frame starting at base 1. Library prep was done by the immunoSEQ multiplex PCR assay. TCRdb took over this immuneACCESS table, retaining in-frame rearrangements with V and J assigned. Such tables are incomplete; in checked studies, under half of the missing clones stem from an unresolved V gene, and the remainder is unexplained. Recorded for this sample are over 80,000 clones; around 86% of them occurred a single time. The ten largest clonotypes hold more than 0.65% of the sample.

The study evaluated CTLA-4 blockade (ipilimumab) given together with focal radiation therapy in patients who had chemo-refractory metastatic non-small-cell lung cancer. The sample comes from a study of radiotherapy plus CTLA-4 blockade in lung cancer (dated by TCRdb to between 2018 and 2020). The study in broad terms: Among enrolled patients, 15% to 20% had an objective response and 31% reached disease control. Overall study results and their limits: Early dynamic changes in blood T cell clones, together with increased serum interferon-beta after radiation, were reported as the strongest predictors of response. TCR clones derived from tumors expanded in peripheral blood after treatment with radiotherapy and ipilimumab.

The rearrangement joined TRBV10-2 to TRBJ2-3; 8 junctional bases match TRBD2. Sample: peripheral blood, taken from a patient treated with radiotherapy plus ipilimumab. The source of this sequence is a human donor with non-small cell lung cancer who had stable disease on radiotherapy plus ipilimumab. DNA sequence: TGCGCCAGCAGGGTCCCGGGACTAGGTGCAGATACGCAGTATTTT. This codes for CASRVPGLGADTQYF.